Below are 14 T cell receptor beta chains sequenced from a single sample in a study of cytomegalovirus exposure and HLA in healthy donors. Primers: 60 Vbeta forward and 13 Jbeta reverse. Using immunoSEQ multiplex PCR, the repertoire was profiled, and TCRdb retains in-frame clones only, with some absent. The sample has about 200,000 clones; approximately 85% are singletons. Sequencing was done on a sample of PBMCs. The receptor set was obtained from a woman aged 50 to 65 in good health and CMV-seropositive.

The rearrangement uses TRBV19 and TRBJ1-4; D might be TRBD1 (5 bases). Trimming took 5 bases from V and 3 from J, leaving 10 bases between them. There are 14 residues in the CDR3. CDR1 is LNHDA, CDR2 SQIVND, per germline (reference sequence). CDR3 nucleotide sequence: TGTGCCAGTAGTCTCGGAGGGGCTAATGAAAAACTGTTTTTT. Protein sequence: CASSLGGANEKLFF.

The chain links TRBV10-2 to TRBJ1-1; the D gene is possibly TRBD1 (6 bases). From germline, CDR1 is WSHSY and CDR2 SAAADI. This CDR3 comprises 16 residues. Trimming stripped 1 base from V and 6 bases from J, with 18 bases between. The CDR3 spells CASSEWGQDGGAEAFF. CDR3 nucleotides: TGCGCCAGCAGTGAGTGGGGGCAGGACGGTGGTGCTGAAGCTTTCTTT.

This clone was observed a few times. The V gene is TRBV10-3, the J gene TRBJ1-1; tentatively, D is TRBD1 (6 bases). The germline CDR1 and CDR2 sequences are ENHRY and SYGVKD. Trimming removed 7 bases at V and 5 bases at J, with 14 bases between. The CDR3 spans 13 residues. In nucleotides, the CDR3 is TGTGCCATCACTCCTGGGGGGGCGACTGAAGCTTTCTTT. Protein product: CAITPGGATEAFF.

The J gene is TRBJ2-3, the V gene TRBV21-1; the D segment call TRBD2 is taken from the table without a DNA check. TRBV21-1 is labeled a pseudogene. This CDR3 has 13 amino acids. Here the CDR3 DNA reads TGTGCCAGCTCGGGACTAGCAACAGATACGCAGTATTTT. It codes for CASSGLATDTQYF.

V is TRBV4-3 and J is TRBJ1-3; D uncertain. The CDR3 has 14 residues. Germline V lookup: CDR1 LGHNA, CDR2 YSLEER. Trimming removed 0 bases from V and 8 bases from J, with 11 bases in between. The DNA of the CDR3 is TGCGCCAGCAGCCAAGAGAACGGTGGGCACACCATATATTTT. Protein product: CASSQENGGHTIYF.

The gene calls are TRBV5-1 and TRBJ2-1; 7 positions match TRBD2. The J segment lost 8 bases and the V segment lost 3 bases, leaving 2 bases of the junction unmatched. The CDR3 contains 12 residues. Germline CDR1 and CDR2: SGHRS and YFSETQ. The CDR3 region has the DNA TGCGCCAGCAGCTGGGGGGGGGATGAGCAGTTCTTC. It encodes CASSWGGDEQFF. Drawing the rest from reference TRBV5-1 and TRBJ2-1, the complete variable domain is KAGVTQTPRYLIKTRGQQVTLSCSPISGHRSVSWYQQTPGQGLQFLFEYFSETQRNKGNFPGRFSGRQFSNSRSEMNVSTLELGDSALYLCASSWGGDEQFFGPGTRLTVL.

This clone came up once. The J gene is TRBJ1-5, the V gene TRBV19, with 9 bases that match TRBD1. Germline trimming cut 1 base from V and 2 bases from J; bases unmatched to any gene: 3. The CDR3 loop spans 16 amino acids. The germline V gene has CDR1 LNHDA and CDR2 SQIVND (reference sequence). CDR3 nucleotide sequence: TGTGCCAGTAGTATAGCCTGGACAGGGGGCAATCAGCCCCAGCATTTT. It yields the protein CASSIAWTGGNQPQHF.

In its sample, this clone was seen a few times. This rearrangement joins TRBV28 to TRBJ2-3; D gene uncertain. V gave up 10 bases and J gave up 7 bases, with 18 bases separating them. The V gene's germline CDR1 is MDHEN and CDR2 SYDVKM. The CDR3 runs 13 residues. CDR3 bases: TGTGCCACCTCCAGGCAGCCACAAAATACGCAGTATTTT. This codes for CATSRQPQNTQYF.

This chain uses TRBV6-5 with TRBJ2-1; D is possibly TRBD2 (6 bases). CDR1 and CDR2 (germline): MNHEY, SVGAGI. The CDR3 consists of 13 residues. Trimming cost V 1 base and J 6 bases, with 7 bases left between them. DNA for the CDR3: TGTGCCAGCAGTTACTTTAGCGGCAATGAGCAGTTCTTC. Protein: CASSYFSGNEQFF.

The V and J genes are TRBV11-2 and TRBJ2-3; 10 bases are a match to TRBD2. Per the germline V gene, CDR1 is SGHAT and CDR2 is FQNNGV. V lost 4 bases, J lost 1 base, and 5 bases stayed unmatched. The CDR3 consists of 16 residues. CDR3: CASSSALAGGTDTQYF. The DNA for the CDR3 is TGTGCCAGCAGCTCAGCGCTAGCGGGAGGCACAGATACGCAGTATTTT.

This clone was observed a handful of times. This sequence joins TRBV19 and TRBJ1-2, with 8 bases that match TRBD1. The CDR3 totals 16 residues. CDR1 is LNHDA and CDR2 is SQIVND in the germline V gene (reference sequence). Trimming at V came to 6 bases and at J to 8 bases, leaving 17 bases not matched to a gene. The CDR3 sequence: CASRPRFTGGLEGYTF. The CDR3, as DNA: TGTGCCAGTAGACCCCGGTTTACAGGGGGATTAGAGGGCTACACCTTC.

V and J are TRBV6-6 and TRBJ1-3; D is perhaps TRBD1 (6 bases). Germline-derived CDR1 and CDR2 are MNHNY and SVGAGI (reference sequence). This CDR3 spans 15 amino acids. V dropped 7 bases and J dropped 4 bases, with 17 bases sitting between them. Written as DNA, the CDR3 is TGTGCCAGCACCGAGGGGGAGTTATCCGGAAACACCATATATTTT. It yields the protein CASTEGELSGNTIYF.

This sequence joins TRBV9 and TRBJ2-3; TRBD2 matches 9 bases. This CDR3 is built from 14 residues. The V and J ends lost 5 bases and 1 base, in that order; junction bases with no gene match: 2. CDR1 SGDLS and CDR2 YYNGEE come from the germline V gene. The CDR3 here is CASSRTSGTDTQYF. The CDR3 DNA sequence: TGTGCCAGCAGTCGGACTAGCGGCACAGATACGCAGTATTTT.

The chain is built from TRBV19 and TRBJ1-6; 7 nucleotides align to TRBD1. Germline CDR1 LNHDA, CDR2 SQIVND (reference sequence). The V and J ends lost 3 bases and 6 bases, in that order; junction bases with no gene match: 2. There are 14 residues in the CDR3. The CDR3 nucleotides read TGTGCCAGTAGTATCCAGGGGGGTAATTCACCCCTCCACTTT. Encoded protein: CASSIQGGNSPLHF.